The present TCR beta chain was sequenced within a study of CD8 T cells in ankylosing spondylitis (dated by TCRdb to the late 2010s). Describing the broader study: T cell receptor beta repertoires were profiled in healthy donors and ankylosing spondylitis patients so that disease-linked TCR variants could be found. The full study cohort comprised roughly 24 ankylosing spondylitis patients and over a hundred healthy donors. Peripheral blood was sampled, and synovial fluid was also collected from ankylosing spondylitis patients.

TCRdb lists the instrument as Illumina HiSeq 2500. TCR beta libraries were prepared by quantitative 5'-RACE with molecular barcodes. The original methods were these. A new computational method based on a probabilistic model of VDJ rearrangement was used to identify disease-linked TCR variants. The public reads were reanalyzed by TCRdb: fastp trimming at Q25, MiXCR alignment, in-frame beta chains only. Merged by CDR3 protein, the rows form single entries marked with the most common genes and DNA. These V and J calls derive from TCRdb rather than the authors' analysis. The table for this sample lists about 460,000 distinct CDR3 sequences; roughly 5% of them were counted only once. The biggest ten clones account for approximately 4% of the sample. This clonotype was counted ten times or more. The clone's antigen remains unknown. Per-nucleotide qualities are absent, and no much larger clonotype sits a single base away.

Overall results and qualifications from the work: According to the report, matched synovial fluid samples from ankylosing spondylitis patients were significantly enriched for the disease-linked clones. In peripheral blood, the disease-linked clones were found at relatively low frequencies and had a CD8+ phenotype. Some motif variants had previously been reported in the synovial fluid and blood of reactive arthritis patients, which suggests shared mechanisms of disease initiation. Blood from ankylosing spondylitis patients appeared to be characterized by a TCR beta motif made up of eight highly homologous amino acid variants.

Reading from cysteine to phenylalanine, the CDR3 counts 16 amino acids. The retained sequence is limited to the CDR3, 48 bases, with the frame set at the first base. CDR1 and CDR2 (MNHEY, SMNVEV) derive from the germline V gene (reference sequence). For this chain, trimming is 4 bases at the V end and 7 bases at the J end, and the number of junction bases without a gene match is 13. This sequence originates from a male donor with ankylosing spondylitis. The chain uses TRBV27 and TRBJ2-1; TRBD2 agrees with 7 junctional bases. Sequences were obtained from blood, either unsorted or a sorted T cell fraction (not recorded which). The DNA sequence reads TGTGCCAGCAGTTCTTGGGCGGGAGTGGGAGGTAATGAGCAGTTCTTC. This gives the protein CASSSWAGVGGNEQFF.